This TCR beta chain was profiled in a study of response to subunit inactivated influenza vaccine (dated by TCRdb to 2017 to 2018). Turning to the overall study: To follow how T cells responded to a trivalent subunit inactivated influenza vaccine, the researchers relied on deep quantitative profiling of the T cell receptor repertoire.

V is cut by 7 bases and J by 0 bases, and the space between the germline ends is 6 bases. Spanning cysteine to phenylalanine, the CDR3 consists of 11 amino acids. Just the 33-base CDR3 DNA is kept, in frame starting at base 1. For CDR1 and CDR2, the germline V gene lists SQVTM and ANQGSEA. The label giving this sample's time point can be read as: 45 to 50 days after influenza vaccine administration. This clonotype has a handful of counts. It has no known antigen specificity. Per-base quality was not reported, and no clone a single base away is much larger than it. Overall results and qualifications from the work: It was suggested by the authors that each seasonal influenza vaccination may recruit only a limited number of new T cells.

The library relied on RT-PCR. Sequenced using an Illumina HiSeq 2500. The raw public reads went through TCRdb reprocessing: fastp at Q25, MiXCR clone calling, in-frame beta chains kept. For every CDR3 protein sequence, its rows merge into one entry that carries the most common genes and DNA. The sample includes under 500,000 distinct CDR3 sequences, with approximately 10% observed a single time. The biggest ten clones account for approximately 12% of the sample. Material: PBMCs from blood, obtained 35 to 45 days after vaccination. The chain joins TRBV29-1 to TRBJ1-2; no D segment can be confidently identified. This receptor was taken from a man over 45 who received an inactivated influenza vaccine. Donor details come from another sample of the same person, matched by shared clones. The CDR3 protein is CSAGTNYGYTF. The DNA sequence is TGCAGCGCTGGGACTAACTATGGCTACACCTTC.